Detailed here is one TCR beta chain. Original processing notes: Estimation of nucleated cell counts relied on the amplification of reference gene primers. The data were produced by immunoSEQ multiplex PCR, yet TCRdb's version contains in-frame clones alone and is incomplete. Clone size and the V and J calls come from that table; the DNA yielded D and trimming. The sample shows approximately 100,000 clones, approximately 84% of them seen only once. These data belong to a study of blood T cell repertoires in COVID-19. About the research overall: Both acute and convalescent COVID-19 samples were obtained from the United States, Italy and Spain.

CDR3 length: 14 residues. V lost 6 bases, J lost 1 base, and 11 bases lay in between. The germline CDR1 and CDR2 sequences are MNHEY and SVGAGI. This receptor was identified in a man aged 65 to 85 with acute or convalescent COVID-19. Sequenced: peripheral blood. The genes are TRBV6-5 and TRBJ2-3, with a possible D match to TRBD2 (6 bases). This chain's CDR3 is CASRRDWGTDTQYF. For the CDR3, the DNA is TGTGCCAGCAGGAGGGACTGGGGCACAGATACGCAGTATTTT.